The 22 T cell receptor beta chains below come from one sample, sequenced in a study of T cell responses to AZD1222 COVID-19 vaccine. TCRdb keeps only in-frame clones here, not all; method: immunoSEQ multiplex PCR. The table shows hundreds of thousands of clones, with approximately 94% occurring only once. The sample in question was peripheral blood, obtained on day 0 of MenACWY control vaccination. The receptors derive from an adult in good health.

The chain carries TRBV7-2 and TRBJ2-7, with D uncertain. Germline V CDR1 and CDR2: SGHTA, FQGNSA. The length of the CDR3 is 13 residues. V was pared by 7 bases and J by 6 bases, with 16 bases between. The CDR3 bases are TGTGCCAGCAACAAAGACATGATCGGCGAGCAGTACTTC. Translation gives CASNKDMIGEQYF.

The chain employs TRBV4-3 and TRBJ1-6; 7 bases align to TRBD1. Germline CDR1 LGHNA, CDR2 YSLEER. This CDR3 region has 15 residues. V shed 1 base, J shed 9 bases, and the junction held 6 bases outside the gene matches. The CDR3 sequence is CASSQGDRVGSPLHF. The DNA of the CDR3 is TGCGCCAGCAGCCAAGGAGACAGGGTGGGTTCACCCCTCCACTTT.

V is TRBV30 and J is TRBJ2-2; 8 bases fit TRBD2. V was pared by 4 bases and J by 5 bases, with 6 bases of the junction left unmatched. This CDR3 has 14 residues. Per germline, CDR1 GTSNPN and CDR2 SVGIG (reference sequence). The CDR3 DNA is TGTGCCTGGACCGGGGGGGCCAGTACCGGGGAGCTGTTTTTT. As protein: CAWTGGASTGELFF.

V usage is TRBV11-3 and J usage is TRBJ2-5; perhaps D is TRBD1 or TRBD2 (5 bases each). Germline V lookup: CDR1 SGHNT, CDR2 YENEEA. CDR3 length: 17 amino acids. V was pared by 1 base and J by 4 bases, with 19 bases between. The CDR3 protein is CASSLGTGPPGSETQYF. The DNA of the CDR3 is TGTGCCAGCAGCTTAGGGACGGGACCGCCAGGGTCAGAGACCCAGTACTTC.

V usage is TRBV6-5 and J usage is TRBJ2-1, with D possibly being TRBD1 or TRBD2 (5 bases each). Trimming pared 4 bases from V and 4 bases from J, leaving 11 bases between. This CDR3 is 14 amino acids long. Germline V gene lookup returns CDR1 MNHEY and CDR2 SVGAGI. CDR3: CASSSRDGYNEQFF. The DNA of the CDR3 is TGTGCCAGCAGTTCCCGGGACGGGTACAATGAGCAGTTCTTC.

The rearrangement links TRBV5-6 to TRBJ2-7; TRBD1 is a possible D gene (5 bases). V dropped 3 bases and J dropped 2 bases, with 9 bases sitting between them. The CDR3 has 13 amino acids. CDR1 and CDR2 (germline): SGHDT, YYEEEE. CDR3 loop: CASSSDTTYEQYF. DNA for the CDR3: TGTGCCAGCAGCTCGGACACCACCTACGAGCAGTACTTC.

The J gene is TRBJ1-1, the V gene TRBV30; D unresolved. Deletions cut 3 bases from V and 7 bases from J, with 6 bases between. CDR3 length: 10 residues. Germline CDR1 GTSNPN, CDR2 SVGIG (reference sequence). CDR3 DNA: TGTGCCTGGAGCCGGGGTGAAGCTTTCTTT. Protein product: CAWSRGEAFF. The complete variable domain, with remaining parts taken from reference TRBV30 and TRBJ1-1, reads SQTIHQWPATLVQPVGSPLSLECTVEGTSNPNLYWYRQAAGRGLQLLFYSVGIGQISSEVPQNLSASRPQDRQFILSSKKLLLSDSGFYLCAWSRGEAFFGQGTRLTVV.

This rearrangement joins TRBV11-2 to TRBJ1-5; D remains ambiguous. Germline CDR1 and CDR2: SGHAT and FQNNGV. CDR3 length: 13 amino acids. Trimming pared 0 bases from V and 3 bases from J, leaving 3 bases between. The CDR3 region is CASSLDFNQPQHF. The DNA of the CDR3 is TGTGCCAGCAGCTTAGACTTCAATCAGCCCCAGCATTTT.

The chain links TRBV2 to TRBJ1-5; maybe TRBD1 (5 bases). In germline, CDR1 is SNHLY, CDR2 FYNNEI. V gave up 6 bases and J gave up 3 bases, with 9 bases separating them. CDR3 length: 13 amino acids. The CDR3 reads CASRRQTNQPQHF. The CDR3 DNA is TGTGCCAGCAGGCGACAGACCAATCAGCCCCAGCATTTT.

The chain is built from TRBV6-1 and TRBJ1-5; no firm D call. The germline V and J ends were trimmed by 3 bases and 3 bases, with 9 bases remaining between them. Germline loops: CDR1 MNHNS, CDR2 SASEGT. The CDR3 runs to 14 residues. The CDR3 DNA sequence: TGTGCCAGCAGTGAGTCAGTACCCAATCAGCCCCAGCATTTT. Translation gives CASSESVPNQPQHF.

CDR3 sequence (DNA): TGCGCCAGCAGCTCAACAGGGGGCGCATCTTATGGCTACACCTTC. Translated, it gives CASSSTGGASYGYTF. The chain employs TRBV5-1 and TRBJ1-2; 9 nucleotides match TRBD1. J lost 5 bases, V lost 3 bases, and 8 bases had no gene match. Germline values: CDR1 SGHRS, CDR2 YFSETQ. The length of the CDR3 is 15 residues.

The chain joins TRBV5-1 to TRBJ2-3; D gene unclear. The germline V gene has CDR1 SGHRS and CDR2 YFSETQ. V gave up 0 bases and J gave up 5 bases, with 19 bases separating them. The length of the CDR3 is 17 residues. The CDR3, as DNA: TGCGCCAGCAGCTTGGCTTACGCCTCCGGGCCTATAGATACGCAGTATTTT. This translates into CASSLAYASGPIDTQYF. Full variable domain (rest looked up from reference TRBV5-1 and TRBJ2-3): KAGVTQTPRYLIKTRGQQVTLSCSPISGHRSVSWYQQTPGQGLQFLFEYFSETQRNKGNFPGRFSGRQFSNSRSEMNVSTLELGDSALYLCASSLAYASGPIDTQYFGPGTRLTVL.

This chain connects TRBV6-5 to TRBJ2-1; maybe TRBD2 (5 bases). The CDR3 is made up of 12 amino acids. Trimming cost V 4 bases and J 10 bases, with 11 bases left between them. Germline V gene data show CDR1 as MNHEY and CDR2 as SVGAGI. The DNA of the CDR3 is TGTGCCAGCAGTTTACCACCGGGGGAGCAGTTCTTC. Protein: CASSLPPGEQFF.

The chain has TRBV5-1 and TRBJ1-1, with D possibly being TRBD1 (5 bases). The V end lost 1 base, the J end lost 1 base, and 8 bases lay between the germline ends. The V gene's germline CDR1 is SGHRS and CDR2 YFSETQ. The CDR3 totals 14 residues. The CDR3 bases are TGCGCCAGCAGCTTGTGGGACGAGAACACTGAAGCTTTCTTT. Protein: CASSLWDENTEAFF.

Comment on this clone: Other DNA sequences in this specimen translate into the identical CDR3. The rearrangement joins TRBV14 to TRBJ1-1; D unclear. The CDR3 totals 14 residues. Trimming cost V 4 bases and J 0 bases, with 9 bases left between them. Germline CDR1 reads SGHDN; CDR2 reads FVKESK. For the CDR3, the DNA is TGTGCCAGCAGCCCGCCGGGCATGAACACTGAAGCTTTCTTT. Its translation is CASSPPGMNTEAFF.

CDR3 DNA: TGTGCCAGCAGCCCAAGGACAGGCGCCTTTTCGGGTGAAAAACTGTTTTTT. It encodes CASSPRTGAFSGEKLFF. The chain uses TRBV14 and TRBJ1-4; TRBD1 aligns across 7 bases. Unmatched junction bases numbered 15, after V lost 4 bases and J lost 7 bases. The V gene's germline CDR1 is SGHDN and CDR2 FVKESK. The CDR3 runs 17 residues.

The rearrangement links TRBV15 to TRBJ2-1, with TRBD2 identical over 9 bases. J was trimmed by 9 bases and V by 1 base; bases with no gene match: 7. The germline gives CDR1 LNHNV, CDR2 YYDKDF (reference sequence). This CDR3 is 15 amino acids long. The CDR3 DNA is TGTGCCACCAGCAGAGGCGGGGGGGCTGGGGTTGAGCAGTTCTTC. Translation: CATSRGGGAGVEQFF.

This clone came up once. V is TRBV4-2 and J is TRBJ2-3; D remains ambiguous. The V end was cut by 1 base, the J end by 6 bases, with 14 bases between. This CDR3 spans 15 amino acids. The germline V gene has CDR1 LGHNA and CDR2 YNFKEQ. The CDR3 DNA follows: TGTGCCAGCAGCCAAGCTGACGCGGCCCACGATACGCAGTATTTT. It encodes CASSQADAAHDTQYF.

This clone was seen only once. This chain uses TRBV5-4 with TRBJ1-2; TRBD1 agrees at 7 bases. Germline CDR1 SGHNT, CDR2 YYREEE (reference sequence). V shed 2 bases and J 4 bases; nucleotides not matched to a gene: 8. The CDR3 runs 15 residues. CDR3 DNA sequence: TGTGCCAGCAGCTTAGGAGCAGACAGGGTCTATGGCTACACCTTC. Amino acids: CASSLGADRVYGYTF. The variable domain in full, completed from reference TRBV5-4 and TRBJ1-2, reads ETGVTQSPTHLIKTRGQQVTLRCSSQSGHNTVSWYQQALGQGPQFIFQYYREEENGRGNFPPRFSGLQFPNYSSELNVNALELDDSALYLCASSLGADRVYGYTFGSGTRLTVV.

The rearrangement joins TRBV5-1 to TRBJ1-1; 7 bases are shared with TRBD1. The germline V gene encodes CDR1 SGHRS and CDR2 YFSETQ. The CDR3 covers 15 residues. V lost 0 bases and J lost 4; bases outside the gene matches: 6. The CDR3 protein is CASSLGGGFGTEAFF. The CDR3 nucleotides are TGCGCCAGCAGCTTGGGAGGGGGCTTTGGCACTGAAGCTTTCTTT.

The genes are TRBV18 and TRBJ2-7; D may be TRBD1 (6 bases). This CDR3 is 12 amino acids long. Germline-derived CDR1 and CDR2 are KGHSH and LQKENI. The V end was cut by 6 bases, the J end by 2 bases, with 8 bases between. This chain's CDR3 is CASSQGTYEQYF. The CDR3 DNA follows: TGTGCCAGCTCCCAGGGGACCTACGAGCAGTACTTC.

This chain links TRBV28 with TRBJ1-5; D is unclear. V was clipped by 6 bases and J by 4 bases, with 4 bases between them. This CDR3 has 11 amino acids. The germline CDR1 and CDR2 sequences are MDHEN and SYDVKM. The CDR3 region has the DNA TGTGCCAGCAGAGCAAATCAGCCCCAGCATTTT. Protein: CASRANQPQHF.